This entry is about one TCR beta chain. This clone has only a few counts. Its recognized antigen is unknown. There are no base qualities to consult, and no much larger clone falls within one base. The record originates from a study of blood T cell repertoires in COVID-19 (dated by TCRdb to the early 2020s). With regard to the full study: The collaborator samples originated in the United States, Italy and Spain and spanned the acute and convalescent phases of COVID-19. The material from the prospective study consisted of cDNA or gDNA derived from T cells, B-cell-depleted T cells, or PBMCs. Deeply sampled blood TCRbeta repertoires from subjects exposed to, actively infected with, or recovered from COVID-19 were included in the dataset. The repertoires were released in a freely available public database intended as a resource for research on the immune response to SARS-CoV-2. Samples were obtained from the ongoing ImmuneRACE study (first 160 participants) and from 950 to 1,500 subjects provided by 6 global collaborators. Nearly every sample came with metadata listing a de-identified subject ID, COVID-19 status, age in years and sex. Where available, HLA class I and class II types were taken from metadata supplied by the sample provider and were not determined by assay-based typing.

Whole blood was collected in K2EDTA tubes by collaborating institutions according to the institutions' own protocols. For TCRbeta analysis, collaborators shipped samples as frozen whole blood, isolated PBMCs, or DNA extracted from either of those sample types. TCRbeta CDR3 regions were amplified from genomic DNA by means of the immunoSEQ Assay, a bias-controlled multiplex PCR. Processing in the source paper ran as follows. The number of nucleated cells in each sample was estimated from the amplification of reference gene primers within the assay. Sequence reads were collapsed and filtered to measure the absolute abundance of every unique TCRbeta CDR3 rearrangement. Productive Simpson clonality was computed per sample as the square root of Simpson's diversity index over productive rearrangements. The source is immuneACCESS, and TCRdb retained only in-frame sequences with V and J called. Part of the clones is not carried over; for the studies checked, unresolved V genes explain less than half of this, and the remainder is unexplained. That table supplies the V and J calls and clone size; D and trimming were determined from the DNA. The sample table shows some 87,000 clones, and roughly 76% are seen once. Approximately 19% of the sample lies in the top ten.

In the germline V gene, CDR1 corresponds to SGHTA and CDR2 to FQGTGA. V is clipped by 1 base and J by 4 bases, and the sequence between their germline boundaries is 13 bases long. The CDR3 has 15 amino acids, counting the end cysteine and phenylalanine. Only the CDR3 DNA is retained, 45 bases long and in frame from the first base. Beyond this particular receptor, the publication reports: The quantity of clinical and demographic metadata differed by source and by participant and was supplied without curation.

In this chain, TRBV7-3 is recombined with TRBJ1-1, and TRBD1 may be the D gene, going by 5 matching bases. The sample consisted of peripheral blood. This TCR derives from a woman of 80 years or more with active or convalescent COVID-19. The DNA sequence follows: TGTGCCAGCAGCTTAATCCATGCGGGGGGCACTGAAGCTTTCTTT. This translates into CASSLIHAGGTEAFF.